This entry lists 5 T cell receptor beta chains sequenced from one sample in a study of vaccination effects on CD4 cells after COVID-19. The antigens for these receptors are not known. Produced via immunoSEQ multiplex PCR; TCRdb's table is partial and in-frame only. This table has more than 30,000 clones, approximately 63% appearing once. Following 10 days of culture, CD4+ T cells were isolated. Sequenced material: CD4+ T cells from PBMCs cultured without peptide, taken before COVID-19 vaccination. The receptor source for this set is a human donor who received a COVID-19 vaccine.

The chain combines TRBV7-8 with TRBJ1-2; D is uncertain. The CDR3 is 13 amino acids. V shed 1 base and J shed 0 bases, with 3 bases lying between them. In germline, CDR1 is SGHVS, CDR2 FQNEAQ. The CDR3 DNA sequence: TGTGCCAGCAGCTTAGTAGCTAACTATGGCTACACCTTC. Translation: CASSLVANYGYTF.

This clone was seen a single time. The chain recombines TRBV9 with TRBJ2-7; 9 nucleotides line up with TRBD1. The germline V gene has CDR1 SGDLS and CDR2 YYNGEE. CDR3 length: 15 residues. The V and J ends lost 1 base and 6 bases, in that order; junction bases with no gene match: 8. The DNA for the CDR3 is TGTGCCAGCAGCGTAAGTACAGGGGGCCTCGGCGAGCAGTACTTC. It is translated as CASSVSTGGLGEQYF.

The CDR3 nucleotides read TGTGCCAGCTCACTAGGGACGGATTATAATTCACCCCTCCACTTT. Protein product: CASSLGTDYNSPLHF. The chain carries TRBV18 and TRBJ1-6, with a tentative D call TRBD1 (5 bases). Germline V gene lookup returns CDR1 KGHSH and CDR2 LQKENI. The V and J ends lost 4 bases and 4 bases respectively, with 11 bases between them. There are 15 residues in the CDR3. Variable domain in full (rest from reference TRBV18 and TRBJ1-6): NAGVMQNPRHLVRRRGQEARLRCSPMKGHSHVYWYRQLPEEGLKFMVYLQKENIIDESGMPKERFSAEFPKEGPSILRIQQVVRGDSAAYFCASSLGTDYNSPLHFGNGTRLTVT.

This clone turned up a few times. CDR3 residues: CASSQTSNYGYTF. The CDR3 region has the DNA TGTGCCAGCAGCCAGACAAGTAACTATGGCTACACCTTC. The chain combines TRBV3-1 (or the pseudogene TRBV3-2) with TRBJ1-2, with D uncertain. With 3 bases removed from V and 1 base from J, the gap between germline ends came to 6 bases. CDR1 and CDR2 from the germline V gene are LGHDT and YNNKEL (reference sequence). The CDR3 contains 13 residues.

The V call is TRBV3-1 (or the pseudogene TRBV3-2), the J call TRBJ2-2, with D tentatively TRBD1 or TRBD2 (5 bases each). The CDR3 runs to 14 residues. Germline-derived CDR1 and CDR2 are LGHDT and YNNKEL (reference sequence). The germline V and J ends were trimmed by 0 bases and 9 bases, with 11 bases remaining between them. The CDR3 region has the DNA TGTGCCAGCAGCCAAGAACCCGGGGCCCGGGAGCTGTTTTTT. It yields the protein CASSQEPGARELFF.